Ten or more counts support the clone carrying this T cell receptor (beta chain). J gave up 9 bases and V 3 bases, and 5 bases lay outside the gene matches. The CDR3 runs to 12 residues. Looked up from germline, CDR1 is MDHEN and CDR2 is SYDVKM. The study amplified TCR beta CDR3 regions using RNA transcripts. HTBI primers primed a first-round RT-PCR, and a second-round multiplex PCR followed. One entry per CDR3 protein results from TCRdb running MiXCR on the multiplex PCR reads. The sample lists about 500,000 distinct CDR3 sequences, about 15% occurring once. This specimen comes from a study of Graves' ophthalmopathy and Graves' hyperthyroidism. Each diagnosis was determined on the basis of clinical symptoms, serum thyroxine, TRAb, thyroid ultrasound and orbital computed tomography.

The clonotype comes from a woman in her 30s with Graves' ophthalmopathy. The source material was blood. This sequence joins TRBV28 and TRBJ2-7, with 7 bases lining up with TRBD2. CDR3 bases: TGTGCCAGCAGTTTTTCCCGCGGGGGGCAGTACTTC. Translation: CASSFSRGGQYF.